This T cell receptor beta chain was identified in a study of T-cell reconstitution after alpha-beta-depleted transplantation in children (dated by TCRdb to 2016 to 2017). General notes on the study: Using TCR repertoire profiling, the study followed T-cell immune reconstitution in a quantitative way in children after TCRalphabeta/CD19-depleted allogeneic hematopoietic cell transplantation.

Preparation of the library involved PCR. The listed sequencing device is Illumina HiSeq 2500. TCR libraries were prepared with molecular barcoding, using unique molecular identifiers to normalize TCRbeta repertoire quantification. TCRdb trimmed the raw reads at Q25, called clones with MiXCR and kept productive beta chains. CDR3 protein sequences are deduplicated, and each keeps its most common genes and DNA. A total of fewer than 350,000 distinct CDR3 sequences appear in this sample, around 10% of them only once. The ten largest clones take up roughly 7% of the sample. Reading from cysteine to phenylalanine, the CDR3 counts 19 amino acids. The DNA shown is the 57-base CDR3, in frame from base 1. The germline V gene encodes CDR1 SGHRS and CDR2 YFSETQ. Trimming takes 2 bases from V and 5 bases from J, and the germline ends sit 28 bases apart. Interpreted using the paper, the treatment or condition label stands for: allogeneic hematopoietic cell transplantation with graft depleted of TCRalphabeta T cells and CD19 B cells. Transplant recipients were children who received TCRalphabeta/CD19-depleted allogeneic hematopoietic cell grafts.

A few counts support this clonotype. The specificity of this receptor is unknown. No base quality values were provided; no much bigger clone lies one nucleotide off. General conclusions and limits of the study: Over subsequent months, a decline in hyperexpanded clone frequencies was noted, and after one year, T-cell counts and TCRbeta diversity were mostly ascribed to newly produced T cells. In some patients, the high TCRbeta diversity seen at day 60 was put down to recipient T cells and intrathymic progenitors that had survived conditioning. About two months after transplant, the apparently early recovery of alphabetaT-cell counts reportedly depended on just several hundred clones that had expanded rapidly and came from non-depleted graft cells.

The receptor chain draws on TRBV5-1 and TRBJ2-5; the D gene cannot be named for sure. This material consisted of PBMCs, taken before TCRalphabeta/CD19-depleted stem cell transplant. The sequence came from a boy less than two years old with acute myeloid leukemia, due to receive a stem cell transplant. CDR3 sequence: CASSFIVPGLQPARETQYF. In nucleotide form, the sequence is TGCGCCAGCAGCTTCATAGTCCCCGGGCTCCAACCCGCCCGGGAGACCCAGTACTTC.